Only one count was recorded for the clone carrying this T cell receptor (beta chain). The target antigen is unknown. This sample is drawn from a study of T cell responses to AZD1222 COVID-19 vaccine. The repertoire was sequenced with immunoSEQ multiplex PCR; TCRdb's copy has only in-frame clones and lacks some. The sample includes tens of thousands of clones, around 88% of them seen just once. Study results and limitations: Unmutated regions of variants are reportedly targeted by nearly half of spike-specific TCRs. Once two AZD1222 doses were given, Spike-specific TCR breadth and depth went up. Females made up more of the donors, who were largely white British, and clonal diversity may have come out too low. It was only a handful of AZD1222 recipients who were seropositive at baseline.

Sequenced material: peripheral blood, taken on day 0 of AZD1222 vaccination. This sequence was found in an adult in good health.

CDR3 residues: CASSVGGMLNEQFF. In nucleotides, the CDR3 is TGTGCCAGCAGCGTCGGGGGAATGCTCAATGAGCAGTTCTTC. This chain connects TRBV9 to TRBJ2-1; possible D gene TRBD2, 6 bases. V was cut by 2 bases and J by 6 bases, with 12 bases left in between. Germline-derived CDR1 and CDR2 are SGDLS and YYNGEE. The CDR3 contains 14 residues.